These 8 T cell receptor beta chains originate from one sample sequenced in a study of cytomegalovirus exposure and HLA in healthy donors. Primers: 60 Vbeta forward and 13 Jbeta reverse. Profiling relied on immunoSEQ multiplex PCR, and the TCRdb table lists in-frame clones only, not all of them. This sample carries 100,000 to 150,000 clones, about two thirds of them seen once, and the ten largest clones take 3% to 4.5%. Sequencing was performed on PBMCs. Every receptor here comes from a man between 25 and 39 years old in good health and CMV-seronegative.

This chain joins TRBV14 and TRBJ1-2; 7 bases map to TRBD1. In germline, CDR1 is SGHDN, CDR2 FVKESK. This CDR3 comprises 13 residues. Losses at the gene ends were 4 bases for V and 8 bases for J; bases not matched to a gene: 7. The CDR3 nucleotides read TGTGCCAGCAGCCTCTCAACAGGGGACGGCTACACCTTC. It encodes CASSLSTGDGYTF.

This clone was counted between two and nine times. The V gene is TRBV19, the J gene TRBJ1-2; 8 bases agree with TRBD1. Germline values: CDR1 LNHDA, CDR2 SQIVND (reference sequence). This CDR3 is built from 15 residues. Unmatched junction bases numbered 7, after V lost 6 bases and J lost 1 base. The CDR3 here is CASRPGQAINYGYTF. CDR3 nucleotide sequence: TGTGCCAGTAGACCGGGACAGGCCATTAACTATGGCTACACCTTC.

This chain joins TRBV19 and TRBJ2-7, with D possibly being TRBD1 (5 bases). The germline CDR1 and CDR2 sequences are LNHDA and SQIVND (reference sequence). The CDR3 is made up of 14 amino acids. V was shortened by 1 base and J by 2 bases, with 9 bases between the two germline ends. The CDR3 DNA sequence: TGTGCCAGTAGTATAGGACAGTTAACCTACGAGCAGTACTTC. It is translated as CASSIGQLTYEQYF.

The chain joins TRBV27 to TRBJ1-4, with 8 nucleotides matching TRBD1. This CDR3 contains 15 residues. The J segment lost 7 bases and the V segment lost 7 bases, leaving 11 bases of the junction unmatched. Germline V gene data show CDR1 as MNHEY and CDR2 as SMNVEV (reference sequence). CDR3 amino acids: CASTMTGAGAEKLFF. Written as DNA, the CDR3 is TGTGCCAGCACTATGACAGGGGCGGGAGCTGAAAAACTGTTTTTT.

The V and J genes are TRBV7-2 and TRBJ1-2, with D unclear. Trimming left V 5 bases short and J 2 bases short, with 6 bases between. The CDR3 is 12 amino acids. Looked up from germline, CDR1 is SGHTA and CDR2 is FQGNSA. The CDR3 DNA reads as TGTGCCAGCAGCACTCGAAACTATGGCTACACCTTC. Its protein product is CASSTRNYGYTF.

Details on this clone: At one boundary the junction diverges from the germline segment, which might be a read error. The chain combines TRBV7-7 with TRBJ2-3; 9 bases agree with TRBD2. The CDR3 sequence is 15 residues long. Germline loops: CDR1 SSHAT, CDR2 FNYEAQ (reference sequence). CDR3 DNA sequence: TGTGCTAGCAGCTTAGGACTAGCGAACACCGATACGCAGTATTTT. This encodes CASSLGLANTDTQYF. Complete variable domain (other parts from reference TRBV7-7 and TRBJ2-3): GAGVSQSPRYKVTKRGQDVTLRCDPISSHATLYWYQQALGQGPEFLTYFNYEAQPDKSGLPSDRFSAERPEGSISTLTIQRTEQRDSAMYRCASSLGLANTDTQYFGPGTRLTVL.

The chain combines TRBV19 with TRBJ1-5; D perhaps matches TRBD1 (6 bases). Trimming shortened V by 5 bases and J by 0 bases, and 11 bases separated the two germline ends. From germline, CDR1 is LNHDA and CDR2 SQIVND (reference sequence). This CDR3 has 15 amino acids. CDR3 DNA sequence: TGTGCCAGTAGTGCACAGGGTTATAGCAATCAGCCCCAGCATTTT. It yields the protein CASSAQGYSNQPQHF. Full variable domain (rest looked up from reference TRBV19 and TRBJ1-5): DGGITQSPKYLFRKEGQNVTLSCEQNLNHDAMYWYRQDPGQGLRLIYYSQIVNDFQKGDIAEGYSVSREKKESFPLTVTSAQKNPTAFYLCASSAQGYSNQPQHFGDGTRLSIL.

V gene TRBV9 combines with J gene TRBJ2-1; 7 nucleotides match TRBD1. This CDR3 has 15 residues. Germline V gives CDR1 SGDLS, CDR2 YYNGEE. V was pared by 3 bases and J by 0 bases, with 3 bases of the junction left unmatched. This CDR3 reads CASSARQGSYNEQFF. The CDR3 DNA sequence: TGTGCCAGCAGCGCTCGACAGGGCTCCTACAATGAGCAGTTCTTC.